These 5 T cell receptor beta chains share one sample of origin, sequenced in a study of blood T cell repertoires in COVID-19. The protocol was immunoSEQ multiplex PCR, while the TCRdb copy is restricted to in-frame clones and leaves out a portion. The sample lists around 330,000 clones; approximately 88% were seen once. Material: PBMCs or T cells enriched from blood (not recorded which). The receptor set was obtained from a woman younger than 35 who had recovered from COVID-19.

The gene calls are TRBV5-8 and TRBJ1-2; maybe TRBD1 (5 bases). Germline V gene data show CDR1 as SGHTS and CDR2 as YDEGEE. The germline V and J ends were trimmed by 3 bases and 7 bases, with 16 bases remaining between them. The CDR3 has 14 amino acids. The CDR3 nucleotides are TGTGCCAGCAGCTGGGGCAGGCCGTTGGGTGGCTACACCTTC. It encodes CASSWGRPLGGYTF. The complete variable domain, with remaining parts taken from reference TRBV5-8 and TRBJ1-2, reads EAGVTQSPTHLIKTRGQQATLRCSPISGHTSVYWYQQALGLGLQFLLWYDEGEERNRGNFPPRFSGRQFPNYSSELNVNALELEDSALYLCASSWGRPLGGYTFGSGTRLTVV.

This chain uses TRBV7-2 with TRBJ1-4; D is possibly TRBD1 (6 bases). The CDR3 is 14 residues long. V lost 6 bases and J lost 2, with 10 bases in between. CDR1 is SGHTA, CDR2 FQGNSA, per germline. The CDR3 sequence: CASSQQGTNEKLFF. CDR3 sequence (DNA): TGTGCCAGCAGTCAACAGGGTACTAATGAAAAACTGTTTTTT.

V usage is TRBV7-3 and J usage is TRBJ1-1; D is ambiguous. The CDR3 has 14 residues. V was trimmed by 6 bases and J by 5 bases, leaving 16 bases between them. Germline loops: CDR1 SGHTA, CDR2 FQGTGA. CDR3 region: CASSLGDRGTEAFF. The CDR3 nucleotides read TGTGCCAGCAGTCTGGGTGATAGAGGGACTGAAGCTTTCTTT.

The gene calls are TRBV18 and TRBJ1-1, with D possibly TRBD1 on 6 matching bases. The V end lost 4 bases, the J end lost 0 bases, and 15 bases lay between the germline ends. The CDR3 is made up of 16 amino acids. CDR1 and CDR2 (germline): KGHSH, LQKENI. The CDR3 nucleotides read TGTGCCAGCTCACAATCACAGACAGGACTGAACACTGAAGCTTTCTTT. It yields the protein CASSQSQTGLNTEAFF.

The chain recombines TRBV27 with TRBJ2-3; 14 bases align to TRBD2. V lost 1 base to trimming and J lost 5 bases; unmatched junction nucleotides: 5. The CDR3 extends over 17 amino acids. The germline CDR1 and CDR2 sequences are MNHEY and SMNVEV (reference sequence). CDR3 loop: CASSLLGLAGEGDTQYF. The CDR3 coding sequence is TGTGCCAGCAGTTTATTGGGACTAGCGGGAGAAGGAGATACGCAGTATTTT.